Below are 17 T cell receptor beta chains sequenced from a single sample in a study of cytomegalovirus exposure and HLA in healthy donors. The primer mix had 60 Vbeta and 13 Jbeta primers. The method was immunoSEQ multiplex PCR; TCRdb's version includes in-frame clones alone and lacks a portion of them. The table has more than 110,000 clones, 60% to 85% seen once. Source material: PBMCs. The receptors were sampled from a man between 18 and 29 years old in good health and CMV-seronegative.

The chain carries TRBV5-6 and TRBJ1-2; the match to TRBD1 covers 8 bases. Germline V lookup: CDR1 SGHDT, CDR2 YYEEEE. The V gene end was trimmed by 2 bases and the J gene end by 6 bases; junction bases not matched to a gene: 9. The CDR3 is 15 amino acids. The CDR3 loop is CASSFGQGPQDGYTF. DNA of the CDR3: TGTGCCAGCAGCTTCGGACAGGGCCCCCAGGATGGCTACACCTTC. The full variable domain, in which reference TRBV5-6 and TRBJ1-2 provide the parts outside the CDR3, is DAGVTQSPTHLIKTRGQQVTLRCSPKSGHDTVSWYQQALGQGPQFIFQYYEEEERQRGNFPDRFSGHQFPNYSSELNVNALLLGDSALYLCASSFGQGPQDGYTFGSGTRLTVV.

J is TRBJ2-7 and V is TRBV6-5; D unclear. V lost 1 base to trimming and J lost 4 bases, with 8 bases between them. In germline, CDR1 is MNHEY, CDR2 SVGAGI. This CDR3 contains 13 residues. The CDR3 spells CASSYLANYEQYF. As DNA, the CDR3 is TGTGCCAGCAGTTACTTAGCCAATTACGAGCAGTACTTC.

In its sample, this clone was seen a few times. This chain connects TRBV5-1 to TRBJ1-3; 9 bases are shared with TRBD1. Germline V gene data show CDR1 as SGHRS and CDR2 as YFSETQ. The CDR3 loop spans 15 amino acids. V was clipped by 5 bases and J by 4 bases; unmatched bases: 7. The CDR3 region is CASRSTGGSGNTIYF. CDR3 nucleotides: TGCGCCAGCAGAAGTACAGGGGGCTCCGGAAACACCATATATTTT.

The chain uses TRBV10-3 and TRBJ1-4; D not certain. CDR1 and CDR2 from the germline V gene are ENHRY and SYGVKD. Trimming took off 4 bases at V and 8 bases at J, with 11 bases between the two ends. This CDR3 is built from 13 residues. CDR3 in amino acids: CAISVGGGEKLFF. The DNA of the CDR3 is TGTGCCATCAGTGTCGGCGGAGGCGAAAAACTGTTTTTT.

In its sample, this clone was seen once. The chain uses TRBV7-3 and TRBJ2-2; 10 bases align to TRBD2. The CDR3 extends over 15 amino acids. Unmatched junction bases numbered 3, after V lost 5 bases and J lost 3 bases. Germline CDR1 is SGHTA and CDR2 is FQGTGA. CDR3 in DNA: TGTGCCAGCAGCCCGACTAGCGGGTACACCGGGGAGCTGTTTTTT. The encoded protein is CASSPTSGYTGELFF. The full variable domain, with the rest looked up from reference TRBV7-3 and TRBJ2-2, is GAGVSQTPSNKVTEKGKYVELRCDPISGHTALYWYRQSLGQGPEFLIYFQGTGAADDSGLPNDRFFAVRPEGSVSTLKIQRTERGDSAVYLCASSPTSGYTGELFFGEGSRLTVL.

This chain joins TRBV6-1 and TRBJ2-2; the D gene is possibly TRBD1 (6 bases). The CDR3 length is 16 residues. Germline CDR1 and CDR2: MNHNS and SASEGT. Between the trimmed V and J ends, which lost 0 bases and 5 bases, there was a span of 13 bases. The CDR3 loop is CASSEAPGVTTGELFF. The CDR3 region has the DNA TGTGCCAGCAGTGAAGCGCCAGGGGTTACTACCGGGGAGCTGTTTTTT.

The chain couples TRBV7-6 to TRBJ1-2; TRBD1 matches 7 bases. V gave up 1 base and J gave up 2 bases; unmatched junction bases: 10. Germline assignment: CDR1 SGHVS and CDR2 FNYEAQ. This CDR3 is 17 amino acids long. CDR3 loop: CASSLDTTGTENYGYTF. CDR3 nucleotides: TGTGCCAGCAGCTTAGATACTACTGGGACAGAGAACTATGGCTACACCTTC.

The chain links TRBV11-2 to TRBJ2-7; maybe TRBD2 (5 bases). The germline V gene encodes CDR1 SGHAT and CDR2 FQNNGV. V was trimmed by 8 bases and J by 0 bases, leaving 11 bases between them. The CDR3 totals 13 residues. The CDR3 loop reads CASEGTRSYEQYF. The CDR3 DNA follows: TGTGCCAGCGAGGGCACCCGCTCCTACGAGCAGTACTTC.

The chain carries TRBV19 and TRBJ1-1; D is possibly TRBD1 (5 bases). Germline CDR1 is LNHDA and CDR2 is SQIVND (reference sequence). V lost 7 bases and J lost 0, with 12 bases in between. This CDR3 contains 14 residues. CDR3 in amino acids: CASTLTVMNTEAFF. DNA of the CDR3: TGTGCCAGTACCCTGACAGTTATGAACACTGAAGCTTTCTTT. The variable domain in full, with the rest retrieved from reference TRBV19 and TRBJ1-1, is DGGITQSPKYLFRKEGQNVTLSCEQNLNHDAMYWYRQDPGQGLRLIYYSQIVNDFQKGDIAEGYSVSREKKESFPLTVTSAQKNPTAFYLCASTLTVMNTEAFFGQGTRLTVV.

The CDR3 DNA is TGTGCCAGCAGCTACGCCGCGGACAGATTCTACGAGCAGTACTTC. Amino acid sequence: CASSYAADRFYEQYF. This rearrangement joins TRBV7-2 to TRBJ2-7, with D maybe TRBD1 (6 bases). V lost 4 bases, J lost 3 bases, and 16 bases lay in between. The CDR3 has 15 residues. Germline V CDR1 and CDR2: SGHTA, FQGNSA. The whole variable domain, remainder taken from reference TRBV7-2 and TRBJ2-7, is GAGVSQSPSNKVTEKGKDVELRCDPISGHTALYWYRQSLGQGLEFLIYFQGNSAPDKSGLPSDRFSAERTGGSVSTLTIQRTQQEDSAVYLCASSYAADRFYEQYFGPGTRLTVT.

V and J are TRBV11-1 and TRBJ1-6; no clear D gene. Germline values: CDR1 SGHAT, CDR2 FQDESV (reference sequence). The CDR3 length is 14 residues. Trimming shortened V by 4 bases and J by 7 bases, and 11 bases separated the two germline ends. This CDR3 is CASSYRDSNSPLHF. Written as DNA, the CDR3 is TGTGCCAGCAGCTACCGGGATTCGAATTCACCCCTCCACTTT.

In this sample, this clone turned up once. V usage is TRBV6-5 and J usage is TRBJ2-3; D perhaps matches TRBD2 (7 bases). Between the trimmed V and J ends, which lost 5 bases and 7 bases, there was a span of 13 bases. Germline-derived CDR1 and CDR2 are MNHEY and SVGAGI. The CDR3 spans 13 residues. The chain's CDR3 is CASSEGGINTQYF. The CDR3 nucleotides are TGTGCCAGCAGTGAGGGGGGGATTAATACGCAGTATTTT.

V gene TRBV7-9 combines with J gene TRBJ1-2; 10 positions match TRBD1. V was clipped by 5 bases and J by 6 bases; unmatched bases: 15. Germline V gives CDR1 SEHNR, CDR2 FQNEAQ (reference sequence). The CDR3 has 17 residues. The CDR3 nucleotides are TGTGCCAGCAGCATCCCAGGGAGACAGGGGGCGTTCGATGGCTACACCTTC. It translates to CASSIPGRQGAFDGYTF.

The rearrangement links TRBV6-1 to TRBJ1-6; the match to TRBD1 covers 9 bases. Per germline, CDR1 MNHNS and CDR2 SASEGT. Germline trimming cut 9 bases from V and 3 bases from J; bases unmatched to any gene: 6. The CDR3 is made up of 15 amino acids. This CDR3 reads CASRDRVFYNSPLHF. The CDR3 DNA sequence: TGTGCCAGTAGGGACAGGGTATTCTATAATTCACCCCTCCACTTT.

This chain uses TRBV11-2 with TRBJ2-7, with D possibly being TRBD2 (5 bases). Germline CDR1 is SGHAT and CDR2 is FQNNGV. The CDR3 is 13 residues long. V was clipped by 2 bases and J by 5 bases, with 10 bases between them. DNA for the CDR3: TGTGCCAGCAGCTTATTGGGGAGCGACGAGCAGTACTTC. Its translation is CASSLLGSDEQYF.

The genes are TRBV13 and TRBJ1-1; D is undetermined. The length of the CDR3 is 15 residues. Germline values: CDR1 PRHDT, CDR2 FYEKMQ (reference sequence). The V gene lost 0 bases and the J gene lost 6 bases, with 14 bases spanning the gap. The CDR3 region is CASSLGGVRQAEAFF. CDR3 coding DNA: TGTGCCAGCAGCTTAGGCGGGGTTCGGCAAGCTGAAGCTTTCTTT.

The genes are TRBV10-3 and TRBJ2-7; 9 bases are shared with TRBD1. V shed 11 bases and J 3 bases; nucleotides not matched to a gene: 5. The germline V gene has CDR1 ENHRY and CDR2 SYGVKD. The CDR3 runs to 12 residues. Written as DNA, the CDR3 is TGTGCCGCCGGGACAGGGCTCTACGAGCAGTACTTC. Its protein product is CAAGTGLYEQYF.